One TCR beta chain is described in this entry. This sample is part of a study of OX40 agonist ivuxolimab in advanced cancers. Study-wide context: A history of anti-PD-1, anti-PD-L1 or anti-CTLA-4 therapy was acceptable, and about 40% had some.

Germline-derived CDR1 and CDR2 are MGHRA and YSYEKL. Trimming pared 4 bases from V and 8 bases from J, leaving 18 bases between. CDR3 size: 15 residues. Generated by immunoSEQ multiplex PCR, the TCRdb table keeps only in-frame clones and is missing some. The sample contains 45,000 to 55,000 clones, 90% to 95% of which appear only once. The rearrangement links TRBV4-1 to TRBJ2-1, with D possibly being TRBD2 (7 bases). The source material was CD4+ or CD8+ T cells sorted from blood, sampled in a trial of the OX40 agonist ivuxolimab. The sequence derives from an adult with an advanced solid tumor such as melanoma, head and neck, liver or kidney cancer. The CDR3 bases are TGCGCCAGCAGCCTCCAAGGGGGAGGGCCGCATGAGCAGTTCTTC. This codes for CASSLQGGGPHEQFF.